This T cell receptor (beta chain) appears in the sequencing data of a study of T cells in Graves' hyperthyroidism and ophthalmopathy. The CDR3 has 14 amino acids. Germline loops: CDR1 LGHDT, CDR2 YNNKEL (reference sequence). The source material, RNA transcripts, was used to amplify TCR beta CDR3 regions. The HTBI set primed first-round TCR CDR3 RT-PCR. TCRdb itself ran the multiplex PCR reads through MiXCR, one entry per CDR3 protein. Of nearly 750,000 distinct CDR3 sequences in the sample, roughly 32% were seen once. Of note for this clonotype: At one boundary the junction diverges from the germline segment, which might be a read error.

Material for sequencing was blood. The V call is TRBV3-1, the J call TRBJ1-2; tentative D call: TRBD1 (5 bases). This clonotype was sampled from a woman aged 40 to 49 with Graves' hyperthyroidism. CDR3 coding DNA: TGTGCCAGCAGCCAAGATGGGGCCCGGCATGGCCACACCTTC. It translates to CASSQDGARHGHTF.